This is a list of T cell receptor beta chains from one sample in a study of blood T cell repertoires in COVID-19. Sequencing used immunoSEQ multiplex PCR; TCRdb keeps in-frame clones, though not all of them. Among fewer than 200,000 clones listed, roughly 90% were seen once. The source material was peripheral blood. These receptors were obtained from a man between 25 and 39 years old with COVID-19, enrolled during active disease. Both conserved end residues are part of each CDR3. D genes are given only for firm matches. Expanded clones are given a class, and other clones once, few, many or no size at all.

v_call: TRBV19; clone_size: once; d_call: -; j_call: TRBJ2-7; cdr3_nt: TGTGCCAGTAGTACCTCCGGGACTGGCTCCTACGAGCAGTACTTC; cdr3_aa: CASSTSGTGSYEQYF
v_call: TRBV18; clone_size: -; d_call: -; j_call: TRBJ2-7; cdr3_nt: TGTGCCAGCTCACCACCGGCGCGGGAAGGGCAGTACTTC; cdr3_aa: CASSPPAREGQYF
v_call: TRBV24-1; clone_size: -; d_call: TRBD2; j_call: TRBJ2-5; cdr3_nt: TGTGCCACCAGTGCCGGACTAGCGGGGCAAGAGACCCAGTACTTC; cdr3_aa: CATSAGLAGQETQYF
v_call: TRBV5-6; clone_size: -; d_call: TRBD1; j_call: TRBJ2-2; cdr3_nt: TGTGCCAGCCCGAATACAGGGGCGAACACCGGGGAGCTGTTTTTT; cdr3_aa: CASPNTGANTGELFF
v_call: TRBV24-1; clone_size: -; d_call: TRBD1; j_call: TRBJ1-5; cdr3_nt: TGTGCCACCAGTAACAGGGGCGCAGGTCAGCCCCAGCATTTT; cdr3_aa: CATSNRGAGQPQHF
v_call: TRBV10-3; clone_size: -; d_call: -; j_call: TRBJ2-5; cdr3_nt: TGTGCCATCAGTGACTCGAAACGGGGTGCGGGGGAGACCCAGTACTTC; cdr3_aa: CAISDSKRGAGETQYF
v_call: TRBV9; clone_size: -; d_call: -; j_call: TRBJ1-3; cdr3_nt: TGTGCCAGCAGCGCTCGGACACAAGGAAACACCATATATTTT; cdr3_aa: CASSARTQGNTIYF
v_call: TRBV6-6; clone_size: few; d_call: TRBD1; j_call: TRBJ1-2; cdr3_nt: TGTGCCAGCAGCAAAGGACAGGGGGATGGCTACACCTTC; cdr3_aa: CASSKGQGDGYTF
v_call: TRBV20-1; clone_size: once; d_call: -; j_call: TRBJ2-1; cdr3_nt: TGCAGTGCTAGTCGGGACAATGAGCAGTTCTTC; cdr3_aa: CSASRDNEQFF
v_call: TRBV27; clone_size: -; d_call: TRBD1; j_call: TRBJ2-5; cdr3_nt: TGTGCCAGCAGTTCACAGGGGGCCGGGGAGGAGACCCAGTACTTC; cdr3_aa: CASSSQGAGEETQYF
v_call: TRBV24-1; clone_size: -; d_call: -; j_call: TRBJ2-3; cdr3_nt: TGTGCCGCTTCTAGCGACACCAACCCCCCCTTCACAGATACGCAGTATTTT; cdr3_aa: CAASSDTNPPFTDTQYF
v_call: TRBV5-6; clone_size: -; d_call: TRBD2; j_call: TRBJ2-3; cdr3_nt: TGTGCCAGCAGCTGGAGGACTAGCGGGGGGGCGGGTCTTACGCAGTATTTT; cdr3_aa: CASSWRTSGGAGLTQYF
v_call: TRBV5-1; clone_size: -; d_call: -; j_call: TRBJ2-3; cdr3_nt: TGCGCCAGCAGCTTGGAAGGGGTGATAGCAGATACGCAGTATTTT; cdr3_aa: CASSLEGVIADTQYF
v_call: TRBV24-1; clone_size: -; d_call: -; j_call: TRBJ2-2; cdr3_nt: TGTGCCACCAGTATGACAGGCGCCGGGGAGCTGTTTTTT; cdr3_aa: CATSMTGAGELFF
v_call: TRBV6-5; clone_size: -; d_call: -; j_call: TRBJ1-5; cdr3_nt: TGTGCCAGCAGTTACAACGCCCGACTCAATCAGCCCCAGCATTTT; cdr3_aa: CASSYNARLNQPQHF
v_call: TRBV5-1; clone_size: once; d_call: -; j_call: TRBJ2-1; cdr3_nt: TGCGCCAGCAGCATGGCTGGGGGAGGAACCTACAATGAGCAGTTCTTC; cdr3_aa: CASSMAGGGTYNEQFF
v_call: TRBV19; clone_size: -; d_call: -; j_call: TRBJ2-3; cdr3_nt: TGTGCCAGTAGCCAGGGAGGATTCACAGATACGCAGTATTTT; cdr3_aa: CASSQGGFTDTQYF
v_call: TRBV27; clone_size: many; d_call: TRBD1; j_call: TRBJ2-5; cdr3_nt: TGTGCCAGCGCGGACAGGGGCCACCAAGAGACCCAGTACTTC; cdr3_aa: CASADRGHQETQYF
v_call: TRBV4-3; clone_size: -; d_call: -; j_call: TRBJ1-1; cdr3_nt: TGCGCCAGCAGCCACGACAGGAGGAACACTGAAGCTTTCTTT; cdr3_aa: CASSHDRRNTEAFF
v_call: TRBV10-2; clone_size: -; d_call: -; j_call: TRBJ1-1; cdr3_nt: TGCGCCAGCAGGGGGGGAATACCTGAAGCTTTCTTT; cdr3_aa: CASRGGIPEAFF
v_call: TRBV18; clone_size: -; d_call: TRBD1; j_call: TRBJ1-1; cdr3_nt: TGTGCCAGCTCTGGTGACAGGGAGACTGAAGCTTTCTTT; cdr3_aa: CASSGDRETEAFF
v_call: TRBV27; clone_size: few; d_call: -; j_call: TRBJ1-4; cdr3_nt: TGTGCCAGCAGTTTGAGGGGGACGAGGAATGAAAAACTGTTTTTT; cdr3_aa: CASSLRGTRNEKLFF
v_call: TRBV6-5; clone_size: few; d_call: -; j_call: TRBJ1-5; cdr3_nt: TGTGCCAGCAGCCCCCGGGACACCGGCAATCAGCCCCAGCATTTT; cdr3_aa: CASSPRDTGNQPQHF
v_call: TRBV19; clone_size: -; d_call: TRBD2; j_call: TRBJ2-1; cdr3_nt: TGTGCCAGTAGTCCTCGGACTAGCGGGAGAGGGTATGAGCAGTTCTTC; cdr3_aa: CASSPRTSGRGYEQFF
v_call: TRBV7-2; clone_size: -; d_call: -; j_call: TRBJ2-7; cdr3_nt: TGTGCCAGCAGCTTTCAGGGTAACCCCCTCGAGCAGTACTTC; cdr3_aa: CASSFQGNPLEQYF
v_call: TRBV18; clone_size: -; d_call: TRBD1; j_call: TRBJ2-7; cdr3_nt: TGTGCCAGCTCTCGGACAGGCGATTCCTACGAGCAGTACTTC; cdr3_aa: CASSRTGDSYEQYF
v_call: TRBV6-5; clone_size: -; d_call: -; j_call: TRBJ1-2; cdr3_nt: TGTGCCAGCGGCAGGGCGGACTATGGCTACACCTTC; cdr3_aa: CASGRADYGYTF
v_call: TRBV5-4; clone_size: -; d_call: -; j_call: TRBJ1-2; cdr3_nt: TGTGCCAGCAGCTTGGAGAGGGAATATGGCTACACCTTC; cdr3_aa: CASSLEREYGYTF
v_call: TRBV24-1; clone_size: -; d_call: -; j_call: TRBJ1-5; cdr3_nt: TGTGCCACCAGCCGAACCCAGGGGTCCCAGCATTTT; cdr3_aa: CATSRTQGSQHF
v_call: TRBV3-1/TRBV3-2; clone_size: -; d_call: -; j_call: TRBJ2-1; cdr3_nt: TGTGCCAGCAGCCCCGCCGGGTCGGCCTACAATGAGCAGTTCTTC; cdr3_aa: CASSPAGSAYNEQFF
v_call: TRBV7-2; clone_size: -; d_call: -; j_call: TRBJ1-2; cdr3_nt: TGTGCCAGCAGCATAACAGGGCTTTCGAACTATGGCTACACCTTC; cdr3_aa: CASSITGLSNYGYTF
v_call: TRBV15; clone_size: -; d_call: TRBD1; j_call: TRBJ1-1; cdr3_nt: TGTGCCACCAGCAGAGAGGTTGACAGGGCGAACACTGAAGCTTTCTTT; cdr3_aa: CATSREVDRANTEAFF
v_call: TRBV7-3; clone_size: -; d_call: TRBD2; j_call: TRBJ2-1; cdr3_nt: TGTGCCAGCAGCGAAGGGGCGGGGGCCTACAATGAGCAGTTCTTC; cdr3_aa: CASSEGAGAYNEQFF
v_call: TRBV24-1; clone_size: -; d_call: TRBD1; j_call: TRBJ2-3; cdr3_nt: TGTGCCACCAGTCGACAGGGGCCGCCAGATACGCAGTATTTT; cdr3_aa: CATSRQGPPDTQYF
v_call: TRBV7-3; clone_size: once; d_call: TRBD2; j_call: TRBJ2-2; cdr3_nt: TGTGCCAGCAGCTCCTTAGCGGGGGTTGGGGAGCTGTTTTTT; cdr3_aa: CASSSLAGVGELFF
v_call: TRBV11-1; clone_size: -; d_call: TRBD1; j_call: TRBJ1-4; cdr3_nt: TGTGCCAGCAGCCCGGACAGGGCGGGAGAAAAACTGTTTTTT; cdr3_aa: CASSPDRAGEKLFF
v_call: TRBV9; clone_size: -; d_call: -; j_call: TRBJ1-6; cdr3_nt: TGTGCCAGCAGCGTAGAGGAGGTTGAGGGGGGGCAGTCTTCACCCCTCCACTTT; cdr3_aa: CASSVEEVEGGQSSPLHF
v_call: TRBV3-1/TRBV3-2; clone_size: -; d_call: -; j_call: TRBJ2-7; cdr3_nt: TGTGCCAGCAGCCAAGATCTTGAGGACGAGCAGTACTTC; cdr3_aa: CASSQDLEDEQYF
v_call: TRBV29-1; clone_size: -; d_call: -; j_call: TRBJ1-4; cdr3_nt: TGCAGCGTAACGCGGGGGGAGAAACTGTTTTTT; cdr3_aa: CSVTRGEKLFF
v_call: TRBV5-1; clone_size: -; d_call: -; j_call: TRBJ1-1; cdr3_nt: TGCGCCAGCAGCTTGGCCGGCAGGTCGATCGCTGAAGCTTTCTTT; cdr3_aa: CASSLAGRSIAEAFF
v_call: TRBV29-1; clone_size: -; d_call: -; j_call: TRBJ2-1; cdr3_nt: TGCAGCGTTGTAAGGGGGTCCTACAATGAGCAGTTCTTC; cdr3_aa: CSVVRGSYNEQFF
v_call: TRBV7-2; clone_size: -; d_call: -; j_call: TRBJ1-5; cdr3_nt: TGTGCCAGCAGCCATAGGGGCCAAAATCAGCCCCAGCATTTT; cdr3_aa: CASSHRGQNQPQHF
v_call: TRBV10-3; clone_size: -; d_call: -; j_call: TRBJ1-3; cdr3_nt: TGTGCCATCAGTGAGGCAGGCTCTGGAAACACCATATATTTT; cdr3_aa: CAISEAGSGNTIYF
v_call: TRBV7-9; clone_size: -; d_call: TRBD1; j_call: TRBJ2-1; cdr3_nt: TGTGCCAGCAGCTTGGGGACAGACGGGAATGGGCAGTTCTTC; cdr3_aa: CASSLGTDGNGQFF
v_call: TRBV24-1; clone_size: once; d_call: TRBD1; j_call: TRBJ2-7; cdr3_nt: TGTGCCACCAGTGCCACCGACAGGGCCCATGGAAGTCAGTACTTC; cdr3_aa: CATSATDRAHGSQYF
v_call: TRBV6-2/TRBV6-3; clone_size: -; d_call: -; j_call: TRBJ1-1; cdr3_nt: TGTGCCAGCAGTTACGGCCACCTGGTGAACACTGAAGCTTTCTTT; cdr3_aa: CASSYGHLVNTEAFF
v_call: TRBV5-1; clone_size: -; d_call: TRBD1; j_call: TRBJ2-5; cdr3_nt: TGCGCCAGCAGTTTGGGACAGGGGCCTCAAGAGACCCAGTACTTC; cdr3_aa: CASSLGQGPQETQYF
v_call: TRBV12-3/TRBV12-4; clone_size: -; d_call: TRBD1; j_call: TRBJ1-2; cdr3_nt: TGTGCCAGCACCTGGGACAGGGGATTTGGCTACACCTTC; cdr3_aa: CASTWDRGFGYTF
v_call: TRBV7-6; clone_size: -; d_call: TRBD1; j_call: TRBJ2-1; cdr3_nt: TGTGCCAGCAGCTCTAGGACAGGCAGGTTCTACAATGAGCAGTTCTTC; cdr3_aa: CASSSRTGRFYNEQFF
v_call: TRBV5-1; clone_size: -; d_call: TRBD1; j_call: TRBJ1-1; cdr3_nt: TGCGCCAGCAGCGTCGACAGGGGAGAAGCTTTCTTT; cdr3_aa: CASSVDRGEAFF